This T cell receptor beta chain was sequenced during a study of CD8+ T cells in alopecia areata. Points from the study as a whole: Scalp specimens additionally yield sequences from normal skin's resident alphabeta T cells.

Extracted from the samples, RNA was reverse transcribed into cDNA to serve as the sequencing template. Clones were read by immunoSEQ multiplex PCR, and TCRdb kept only the in-frame ones, dropping some. Here the sample spans under 250,000 clones, 50% to 60% being singletons. The germline V gene encodes CDR1 MGHRA and CDR2 YSYEKL. J lost 6 bases, V lost 0 bases, and 4 bases had no gene match. The CDR3 totals 17 residues. Notes on this clone: The antigen is not known.

Sequencing used CD4+ T cells sorted from blood, obtained at week 0. The genes are TRBV4-1 and TRBJ2-1, with 14 bases that match TRBD2. The sequence was obtained from a human donor with alopecia areata. The CDR3: CASSQDWGLAGVNEQFF. The DNA for the CDR3 is TGCGCCAGCAGCCAAGACTGGGGACTAGCGGGAGTCAATGAGCAGTTCTTC.